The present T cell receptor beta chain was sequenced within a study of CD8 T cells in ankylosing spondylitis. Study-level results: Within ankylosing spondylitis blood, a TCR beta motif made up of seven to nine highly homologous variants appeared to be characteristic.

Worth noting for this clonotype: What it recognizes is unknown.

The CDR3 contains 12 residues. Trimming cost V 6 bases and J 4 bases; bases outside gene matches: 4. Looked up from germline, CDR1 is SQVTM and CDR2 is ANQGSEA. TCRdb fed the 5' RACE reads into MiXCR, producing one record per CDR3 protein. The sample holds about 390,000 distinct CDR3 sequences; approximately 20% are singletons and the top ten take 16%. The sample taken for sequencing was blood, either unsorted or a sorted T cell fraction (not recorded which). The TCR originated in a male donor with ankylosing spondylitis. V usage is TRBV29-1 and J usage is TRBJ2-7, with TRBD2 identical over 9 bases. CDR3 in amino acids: CSVGTSWYEQYF. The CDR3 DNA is TGCAGCGTCGGGACTAGCTGGTACGAGCAGTACTTC.